A single sample gave rise to the 5 T cell receptor beta chains below, sequenced in a study of blood T cell repertoires in COVID-19. Clones were read by immunoSEQ multiplex PCR, and TCRdb kept only the in-frame ones, dropping some. The sample consists of 120,000 to 150,000 clones, around 81% of them appearing once. Sequencing input: peripheral blood. These receptors were collected from a woman in her 40s with active or convalescent COVID-19.

This clone was observed a handful of times. The chain carries TRBV6-5 and TRBJ1-2; tentative D call: TRBD1 (6 bases). Germline CDR1 and CDR2: MNHEY and SVGAGI. There are 14 residues in the CDR3. Trimming left V 3 bases short and J 4 bases short, with 12 bases between. CDR3 residues: CASSYSAGAYGYTF. The DNA of the CDR3 is TGTGCCAGCAGTTATAGTGCGGGGGCCTATGGCTACACCTTC.

The chain carries TRBV5-1 and TRBJ1-6; 8 bases agree with TRBD1. The V and J ends lost 3 bases and 11 bases, in that order; junction bases with no gene match: 19. The CDR3 runs to 18 residues. Germline assignment: CDR1 SGHRS and CDR2 YFSETQ. CDR3 DNA sequence: TGCGCCAGCAGCTCCCCAGACAGGGGAATCCTCTTTTGTACACCCCTCCACTTT. It encodes CASSSPDRGILFCTPLHF.

The chain joins TRBV28 to TRBJ1-1; perhaps TRBD1 as D (6 bases). The CDR3 is 16 residues long. Per the germline V gene, CDR1 is MDHEN and CDR2 is SYDVKM. V shed 4 bases and J shed 0 bases, with 15 bases lying between them. The CDR3 is CASSYIGQTMNTEAFF. The CDR3 DNA sequence: TGTGCCAGCAGTTATATCGGACAGACGATGAACACTGAAGCTTTCTTT. Using reference TRBV28 and TRBJ1-1 for the parts outside the CDR3, the full variable domain is DVKVTQSSRYLVKRTGEKVFLECVQDMDHENMFWYRQDPGLGLRLIYFSYDVKMKEKGDIPEGYSVSREKKERFSLILESASTNQTSMYLCASSYIGQTMNTEAFFGQGTRLTVV.

The CDR3: CASSYDSTSTDTQYF. The CDR3 DNA follows: TGTGCCAGCAGTTACGACAGCACTAGCACAGATACGCAGTATTTT. This chain connects TRBV2 to TRBJ2-3, with a weak D call TRBD1 (5 bases). Germline CDR1 and CDR2: SNHLY and FYNNEI. The CDR3 is made up of 15 amino acids. V shed 5 bases and J shed 0 bases, with 12 bases lying between them.

The rearrangement joins TRBV11-3 to TRBJ2-1, with a weak D call TRBD2 (5 bases). CDR1 and CDR2 (germline): SGHNT, YENEEA. V lost 5 bases to trimming and J lost 7 bases, with 9 bases between them. This CDR3 is built from 12 residues. The CDR3 here is CASSLTGNEQFF. CDR3 coding DNA: TGTGCCAGCAGCCTAACGGGAAATGAGCAGTTCTTC.